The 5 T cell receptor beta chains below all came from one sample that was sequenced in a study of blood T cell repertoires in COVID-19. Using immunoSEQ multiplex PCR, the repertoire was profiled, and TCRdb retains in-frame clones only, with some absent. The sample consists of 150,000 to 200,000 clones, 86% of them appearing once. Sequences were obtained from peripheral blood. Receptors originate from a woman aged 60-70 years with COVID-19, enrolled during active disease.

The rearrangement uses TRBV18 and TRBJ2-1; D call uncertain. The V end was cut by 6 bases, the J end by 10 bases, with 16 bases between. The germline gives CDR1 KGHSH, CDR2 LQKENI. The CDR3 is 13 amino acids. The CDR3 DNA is TGTGCCAGCTCCCCGATACGAGGCCAGGAGCAGTTCTTC. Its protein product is CASSPIRGQEQFF.

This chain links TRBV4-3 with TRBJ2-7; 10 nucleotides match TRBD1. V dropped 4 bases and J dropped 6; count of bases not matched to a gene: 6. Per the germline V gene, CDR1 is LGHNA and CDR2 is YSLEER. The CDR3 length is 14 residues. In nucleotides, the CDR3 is TGCGCCAGCAGCCTCGACAGGGGGCTAGGCGAGCAGTACTTC. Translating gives CASSLDRGLGEQYF.

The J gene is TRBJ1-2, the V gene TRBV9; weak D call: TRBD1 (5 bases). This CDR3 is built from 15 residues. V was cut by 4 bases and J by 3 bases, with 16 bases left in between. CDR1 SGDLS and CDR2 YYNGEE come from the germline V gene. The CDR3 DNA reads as TGTGCCAGCAGCTCCCAAGTGGGACTCGACTATGGCTACACCTTC. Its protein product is CASSSQVGLDYGYTF.

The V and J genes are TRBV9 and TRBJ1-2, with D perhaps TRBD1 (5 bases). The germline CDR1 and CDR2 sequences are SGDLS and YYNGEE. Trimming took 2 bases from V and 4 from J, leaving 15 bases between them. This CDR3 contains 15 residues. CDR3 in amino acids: CASSVGGEGTYGYTF. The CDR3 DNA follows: TGTGCCAGCAGCGTCGGAGGGGAGGGGACCTATGGCTACACCTTC.

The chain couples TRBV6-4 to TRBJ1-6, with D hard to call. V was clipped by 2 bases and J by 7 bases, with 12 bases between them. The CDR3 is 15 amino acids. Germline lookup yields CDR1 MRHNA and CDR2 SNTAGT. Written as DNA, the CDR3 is TGTGCCAGCAGTGACCTGGCCTCTTGGAATTCACCCCTCCACTTT. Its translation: CASSDLASWNSPLHF.